Listed below are T cell receptor beta chains from one sample, sequenced in a study of blood T cell repertoires in COVID-19. Method: immunoSEQ multiplex PCR; TCRdb's copy keeps in-frame clones and lacks some. The sample contains approximately 170,000 clones, over 75% of which appear only once. Sequencing was done on a sample of peripheral blood. Source of these receptors: a man at least 80 years old with COVID-19, enrolled during active disease. Each CDR3 is given with its conserved first and last residue. Each record gives: J gene, V gene, CDR3 protein.

J gene: TRBJ2-3
V gene: TRBV19
CDR3 protein: CASSMVDSNSDTQYF

J gene: TRBJ1-3
V gene: TRBV18
CDR3 protein: CASSRTSSGNTIYF

J gene: TRBJ1-4
V gene: TRBV5-1
CDR3 protein: CASSLRAGPAEKLFF

J gene: TRBJ2-4
V gene: TRBV28
CDR3 protein: CASSVAGRAKNIQYF

J gene: TRBJ1-6
V gene: TRBV6-1
CDR3 protein: CASILTTGGNSPLHF

J gene: TRBJ1-3
V gene: TRBV3-1/TRBV3-2
CDR3 protein: CASSQDNRTLQKNTIYF

J gene: TRBJ1-2
V gene: TRBV20-1
CDR3 protein: CSAPRQGGYTF

J gene: TRBJ2-7
V gene: TRBV6-1
CDR3 protein: CASSERQGLSYEQYF

J gene: TRBJ1-5
V gene: TRBV6-1
CDR3 protein: CASSDRLGRSIEPQHF

J gene: TRBJ2-1
V gene: TRBV3-1/TRBV3-2
CDR3 protein: CASSQGGGPQFF

J gene: TRBJ1-2
V gene: TRBV27
CDR3 protein: CASSYGQGGGYTF

J gene: TRBJ2-5
V gene: TRBV18
CDR3 protein: CASSPRQGGQETQYF

J gene: TRBJ1-3
V gene: TRBV3-1/TRBV3-2
CDR3 protein: CASSPGWAHGGSGNTIYF

J gene: TRBJ2-1
V gene: TRBV5-1
CDR3 protein: CASSYRGNEQFF

J gene: TRBJ2-1
V gene: TRBV7-9
CDR3 protein: CASSFGRVVDEQFF

J gene: TRBJ1-3
V gene: TRBV7-2
CDR3 protein: CASSFQVGNTIYF

J gene: TRBJ2-1
V gene: TRBV7-3
CDR3 protein: CASSLGQEQFF

J gene: TRBJ2-3
V gene: TRBV19
CDR3 protein: CASSFGRVTSGGPDTQYF

J gene: TRBJ1-2
V gene: TRBV28
CDR3 protein: CASSLRDTGYTF

J gene: TRBJ1-4
V gene: TRBV7-2
CDR3 protein: CASSPGTAYEKLFF

J gene: TRBJ1-2
V gene: TRBV5-1
CDR3 protein: CASSLETGGPGYTF

J gene: TRBJ1-2
V gene: TRBV7-2
CDR3 protein: CASSLDRGDYGYTF

J gene: TRBJ1-5
V gene: TRBV6-5
CDR3 protein: CASRGGGNQPQHF

J gene: TRBJ1-5
V gene: TRBV18
CDR3 protein: CASSPGTGGGSNQPQHF

J gene: TRBJ1-1
V gene: TRBV9
CDR3 protein: CASSVLGQGTEAFF